A single sample gave rise to the 32 T cell receptor beta chains below, sequenced in a study of blood T cell repertoires in COVID-19. TCRdb's copy holds only in-frame clones and misses some; the assay was immunoSEQ multiplex PCR. Of approximately 57,000 clones detected, roughly four fifths appear once; the ten largest clones hold around 8.2%. Sequenced material: peripheral blood. These receptor sequences come from a woman aged 80 or older with acute or convalescent COVID-19.

The table lists this clone with a few counts. This chain's CDR3 is CASSRQGTTEAFF. In nucleotides, the CDR3 is TGTGCCAGCAGTCGGCAGGGGACCACTGAAGCTTTCTTT. The V call is TRBV28, the J call TRBJ1-1; D is perhaps TRBD1 (6 bases). Germline assignment: CDR1 MDHEN and CDR2 SYDVKM. Trimming removed 5 bases at V and 4 bases at J, with 11 bases between. The CDR3 runs 13 residues.

This clone was seen just once. In DNA, the CDR3 is TGTGCCAGCAGTTCGGTGACAGGGCTATATAGCAATCAGCCCCAGCATTTT. Its protein product is CASSSVTGLYSNQPQHF. The V and J genes are TRBV28 and TRBJ1-5; TRBD1 matches at 7 bases. CDR3 length equals 17 residues. Germline V gene sequence: CDR1 MDHEN, CDR2 SYDVKM. The trim removed 4 bases at V and 0 bases at J, leaving 9 bases unmatched.

This clone was found once. The CDR3 sequence is CATGLARDIQYF. The CDR3 nucleotides are TGTGCCACAGGACTAGCGAGGGACATTCAGTACTTC. The chain recombines TRBV6-5 with TRBJ2-4, with 9 bases identical to TRBD2. Germline CDR1 and CDR2: MNHEY and SVGAGI. Trimming removed 10 bases from V and 8 bases from J; junction bases left unmatched: 6. The CDR3 length is 12 residues.

The chain employs TRBV2 and TRBJ2-4, with TRBD1 identical over 11 bases. This CDR3 has 15 residues. Germline assignment: CDR1 SNHLY and CDR2 FYNNEI. V shed 0 bases and J 9 bases; nucleotides not matched to a gene: 4. The CDR3 spells CASSEATGQGGIQYF. The CDR3 DNA sequence: TGTGCCAGCAGTGAAGCCACGGGACAGGGGGGCATTCAGTACTTC.

This sequence joins TRBV2 and TRBJ2-7; tentative D call: TRBD1 (5 bases). The V end was cut by 6 bases, the J end by 2 bases, with 8 bases between. This CDR3 region has 12 residues. Germline V CDR1 and CDR2: SNHLY, FYNNEI. The CDR3 loop is CASRGETYEQYF. DNA of the CDR3: TGTGCCAGCAGAGGGGAAACCTACGAGCAGTACTTC.

This rearrangement joins TRBV10-1 to TRBJ2-7; D gene unclear. V lost 5 bases to trimming and J lost 4 bases, with 6 bases between them. This CDR3 has 11 residues. The germline gives CDR1 WNHNN, CDR2 SYGVQD (reference sequence). This chain's CDR3 is CASSNNYEQYF. DNA of the CDR3: TGCGCCAGCAGTAATAATTACGAGCAGTACTTC.

V gene TRBV5-1 combines with J gene TRBJ2-3, with D possibly TRBD1 on 5 matching bases. Germline V gives CDR1 SGHRS, CDR2 YFSETQ. V lost 0 bases, J lost 0 bases, and 5 bases lay in between. This CDR3 region has 14 residues. CDR3 in amino acids: CASSLGQSTDTQYF. DNA for the CDR3: TGCGCCAGCAGCTTGGGACAGAGCACAGATACGCAGTATTTT.

J is TRBJ2-2 and V is TRBV19, with a weak D call TRBD1 (5 bases). The CDR3 extends over 16 amino acids. The germline gives CDR1 LNHDA, CDR2 SQIVND (reference sequence). The germline V and J ends were trimmed by 2 bases and 4 bases, with 14 bases remaining between them. The chain's CDR3 is CASSIMAGLSTGELFF. The CDR3 nucleotides read TGTGCCAGTAGTATAATGGCAGGGTTGAGCACCGGGGAGCTGTTTTTT.

V is TRBV20-1 and J is TRBJ2-7, with 8 nucleotides matching TRBD1. Per germline, CDR1 DFQATT and CDR2 SNEGSKA (reference sequence). With 5 bases clipped from V and 6 bases from J, the junction kept 3 bases outside the gene matches. CDR3 length: 11 amino acids. In DNA, the CDR3 is TGCAGTGCTGTTACAGGGGGCGAGCAGTACTTC. Translation: CSAVTGGEQYF.

This clone was counted a single time. The rearrangement uses TRBV5-6 and TRBJ2-3; 14 bases are a match to TRBD2. The CDR3 covers 17 residues. In germline, CDR1 is SGHDT, CDR2 YYEEEE. V lost 4 bases and J lost 0; bases outside the gene matches: 4. The CDR3, as DNA: TGTGCCAGCAGCGGGACTAGCGGGGGAGCTAGCACAGATACGCAGTATTTT. Protein: CASSGTSGGASTDTQYF.

This chain connects TRBV19 to TRBJ1-5; the D is unclear. In germline, CDR1 is LNHDA, CDR2 SQIVND (reference sequence). This CDR3 has 15 residues. V was trimmed by 6 bases and J by 2 bases, leaving 14 bases between them. Written as DNA, the CDR3 is TGTGCCAGTAGGAGCCACAGCAATCGCAATCAGCCCCAGCATTTT. This sequence encodes CASRSHSNRNQPQHF.

The chain is built from TRBV7-8 and TRBJ2-1; 14 bases line up with TRBD2. The CDR3 length is 18 residues. J was trimmed by 10 bases and V by 3 bases; bases with no gene match: 14. Germline lookup yields CDR1 SGHVS and CDR2 FQNEAQ. CDR3 nucleotides: TGTGCCAGCAGCTTCCTCAGACTAGCGGGAGGGCAAAGGGGCGAGCAGTTCTTC. Protein product: CASSFLRLAGGQRGEQFF.

This clone was seen a few times. The rearrangement joins TRBV6-5 to TRBJ2-7; D might be TRBD2 (6 bases). The CDR3 spans 14 residues. Trimming cost V 10 bases and J 2 bases, with 18 bases left between them. Germline CDR1 MNHEY, CDR2 SVGAGI. CDR3 protein: CATAPGLLAYEQYF. The CDR3 nucleotides are TGTGCCACCGCGCCGGGACTTCTGGCCTACGAGCAGTACTTC.

The rearrangement links TRBV14 to TRBJ2-1; 10 bases line up with TRBD2. Germline CDR1 is SGHDN and CDR2 is FVKESK. The junction had 2 bases not matched to a gene; V was cut back by 4 bases and J by 2 bases. This CDR3 has 15 residues. CDR3 DNA sequence: TGTGCCAGCAGCCTCAGCGGGGGGGCCTACAATGAGCAGTTCTTC. Its translation is CASSLSGGAYNEQFF.

This sequence joins TRBV12-3 or TRBV12-4 and TRBJ1-6; the D gene is possibly TRBD1 (6 bases). V lost 0 bases and J lost 9, with 6 bases in between. The CDR3 has 13 residues. In nucleotides, the CDR3 is TGTGCCAGCAGTTTAGCGGGGGCTTCACCCCTCCACTTT. Translation gives CASSLAGASPLHF.

This clone was observed a handful of times. The chain is built from TRBV2 and TRBJ1-5; TRBD1 agrees at 7 bases. CDR1 is SNHLY and CDR2 is FYNNEI in the germline V gene. The CDR3 consists of 16 residues. V shed 6 bases and J 1 base; nucleotides not matched to a gene: 9. The CDR3 nucleotides read TGTGCCAGCAGGCAAAGGACAGGCCAGAGCAATCAGCCCCAGCATTTT. It is translated as CASRQRTGQSNQPQHF.

The CDR3 region is CASSLQGEHDSPLHF. For the CDR3, the DNA is TGCGCCAGCAGCTTGCAGGGTGAGCATGATTCACCCCTCCACTTT. The chain joins TRBV5-1 to TRBJ1-6; D perhaps matches TRBD1 (5 bases). The germline V gene has CDR1 SGHRS and CDR2 YFSETQ. The CDR3 spans 15 residues. The V and J ends lost 1 base and 8 bases respectively, with 13 bases between them.

The V and J genes are TRBV12-5 and TRBJ1-1; D may be TRBD1 (5 bases). Germline V CDR1 and CDR2: LGHNT, FRNRAP. Trimming removed 2 bases at V and 3 bases at J, with 16 bases between. The CDR3 is 16 residues long. The CDR3: CASGLPGVGADTEAFF. CDR3 bases: TGTGCTAGTGGTTTGCCGGGGGTGGGTGCAGACACTGAAGCTTTCTTT. The full variable domain, its missing parts supplied by reference TRBV12-5 and TRBJ1-1, is DARVTQTPRHKVTEMGQEVTMRCQPILGHNTVFWYRQTMMQGLELLAYFRNRAPLDDSGMPKDRFSAEMPDATLATLKIQPSEPRDSAVYFCASGLPGVGADTEAFFGQGTRLTVV.

The chain carries TRBV14 and TRBJ1-2, with 7 bases that match TRBD1. CDR1 SGHDN and CDR2 FVKESK come from the germline V gene. Trimming removed 3 bases from V and 12 bases from J; junction bases left unmatched: 13. The CDR3 has 14 residues. The CDR3 spells CASSQAGQPKRDTF. The CDR3 DNA reads TGTGCCAGCAGCCAGGCGGGACAGCCAAAGCGAGACACCTTC.

This clone was observed a few times. Written as DNA, the CDR3 is TGTGCCAGCAGTGAAAGGGACAGGGATACAGATACGCAGTATTTT. Translating gives CASSERDRDTDTQYF. The chain joins TRBV27 to TRBJ2-3; 9 bases match TRBD1. The CDR3 loop spans 15 amino acids. Unmatched junction bases numbered 6, after V lost 5 bases and J lost 3 bases. CDR1 and CDR2 from the germline V gene are MNHEY and SMNVEV (reference sequence).

V and J are TRBV28 and TRBJ2-5, with 8 bases that match TRBD2. The germline gives CDR1 MDHEN, CDR2 SYDVKM. After removal of 7 bases from V and 6 bases from J, the junction contained 10 bases not matched to a gene. The CDR3 extends over 14 amino acids. This CDR3 reads CASTDGGGTKTQYF. DNA for the CDR3: TGTGCCAGCACCGACGGGGGGGGTACGAAGACCCAGTACTTC.

This rearrangement joins TRBV3-1 (or the pseudogene TRBV3-2) to TRBJ2-5; tentative D call: TRBD2 (5 bases). The CDR3 contains 17 residues. CDR1 is LGHDT, CDR2 YNNKEL, per germline (reference sequence). Between the trimmed V and J ends, which lost 0 bases and 4 bases, there was a span of 18 bases. As DNA, the CDR3 is TGTGCCAGCAGCCAAGATCCCTCGGGGAGAGGCGGAGAGACCCAGTACTTC. Protein: CASSQDPSGRGGETQYF.

The chain has TRBV6-5 and TRBJ2-1; 9 nucleotides match TRBD1. Trimming at V came to 4 bases and at J to 7 bases, leaving 5 bases not matched to a gene. CDR1 and CDR2 from the germline V gene are MNHEY and SVGAGI. The CDR3 length is 14 residues. The CDR3 DNA is TGTGCCAGCAGTTTCTCCGGGACAGGGAATGAGCAGTTCTTC. Encoded protein: CASSFSGTGNEQFF.

Only one count was recorded for this clone. The chain couples TRBV14 to TRBJ1-2, with 7 bases identical to TRBD1. The germline gives CDR1 SGHDN, CDR2 FVKESK. J lost 8 bases, V lost 10 bases, and 7 bases had no gene match. The CDR3 runs 11 residues. CDR3 nucleotide sequence: TGTGCCATTCGGACAGGCACAGGCTACACCTTC. Residues: CAIRTGTGYTF.

This chain joins TRBV20-1 and TRBJ2-1; 8 bases map to TRBD2. The V and J ends lost 5 bases and 12 bases, in that order; junction bases with no gene match: 6. The V gene's germline CDR1 is DFQATT and CDR2 SNEGSKA (reference sequence). The CDR3 contains 11 residues. CDR3: CSAGTSKGQFF. Written as DNA, the CDR3 is TGCAGTGCTGGGACTAGTAAGGGGCAGTTCTTC.

This chain joins TRBV28 and TRBJ2-5; 12 nucleotides match TRBD1. The CDR3 spans 13 residues. V was clipped by 7 bases and J by 13 bases; unmatched bases: 10. Per germline, CDR1 MDHEN and CDR2 SYDVKM. CDR3 sequence (DNA): TGTGCCAGCAACATCCGGGACAGGGGGCCCGGGTACTTC. It encodes CASNIRDRGPGYF.

The V call is TRBV2, the J call TRBJ1-6; the D gene is possibly TRBD1 (5 bases). Deletions cut 1 base from V and 9 bases from J, with 10 bases between. Germline lookup yields CDR1 SNHLY and CDR2 FYNNEI. The CDR3 contains 14 residues. CDR3 nucleotide sequence: TGTGCCAGCAGTGAAGGTGTCAGGGTTTCACCCCTCCACTTT. This gives the protein CASSEGVRVSPLHF.

The chain uses TRBV18 and TRBJ1-2; D might be TRBD1 (5 bases). V lost 3 bases to trimming and J lost 3 bases, with 17 bases between them. CDR3 length: 16 amino acids. Germline V gene sequence: CDR1 KGHSH, CDR2 LQKENI. DNA of the CDR3: TGTGCCAGCTCACCTCCCGCCCGGGGGATCGACTATGGCTACACCTTC. This sequence encodes CASSPPARGIDYGYTF.

Many counts were recorded for this clone. The chain couples TRBV10-1 to TRBJ2-1; 11 bases agree with TRBD1. The V gene end was trimmed by 8 bases and the J gene end by 7 bases; junction bases not matched to a gene: 13. The CDR3 is made up of 16 amino acids. Germline V gives CDR1 WNHNN, CDR2 SYGVQD (reference sequence). CDR3: CASSDSRDRGRNEQFF. The CDR3 DNA follows: TGCGCCAGCTCTGACTCCCGGGACAGGGGGAGGAATGAGCAGTTCTTC.

The count of this clone is one. The genes are TRBV19 and TRBJ2-2; TRBD1 agrees at 9 bases. V lost 6 bases and J lost 7; bases outside the gene matches: 3. The CDR3 spans 13 residues. Germline CDR1 and CDR2: LNHDA and SQIVND (reference sequence). The CDR3 here is CASSRDRVGELFF. Written as DNA, the CDR3 is TGTGCCAGTAGCCGGGACAGGGTCGGGGAGCTGTTTTTT.

The chain links TRBV10-2 to TRBJ2-7, with 14 bases identical to TRBD2. Germline CDR1 WSHSY, CDR2 SAAADI. The CDR3 extends over 15 amino acids. The trim removed 5 bases at V and 5 bases at J, leaving 5 bases unmatched. The CDR3 loop is CASSPGLAGGHEQYF. In nucleotides, the CDR3 is TGCGCCAGCAGTCCCGGACTAGCGGGGGGCCACGAGCAGTACTTC.

V and J are TRBV30 and TRBJ2-2, with 10 bases identical to TRBD1. From germline, CDR1 is GTSNPN and CDR2 SVGIG (reference sequence). This CDR3 contains 14 residues. V dropped 2 bases and J dropped 5; count of bases not matched to a gene: 2. For the CDR3, the DNA is TGTGCCTGGAGTCCGGGACAGGGGACCGGGGAGCTGTTTTTT. Translated, it gives CAWSPGQGTGELFF.